This record covers a single TCR beta chain. This sample is part of a study of cytomegalovirus exposure and HLA in healthy donors. The study sampled nominally healthy donors, though unrecorded immune exposures were likely. Both 60 Vbeta primers and 13 Jbeta primers went into the PCR. The protocol was immunoSEQ multiplex PCR, while the TCRdb copy is restricted to in-frame clones and leaves out a portion. The table includes 74,000 or so clones, 65% to 70% detected once. CDR1 MDHEN and CDR2 SYDVKM come from the germline V gene. CDR3 length equals 15 residues. Trimming removed 6 bases from V and 4 bases from J; junction bases left unmatched: 8.

This TCR derives from a woman in her 30s in good health and CMV-seronegative. Source material: PBMCs. The chain is built from TRBV28 and TRBJ2-3, with TRBD1 matching 9 bases. Here the CDR3 DNA reads TGTGCCAGCAGCCCAAACGGGGACAGGGCAGATACGCAGTATTTT. Translating gives CASSPNGDRADTQYF.